Listed here are 2 T cell receptor beta chains from one sample, sequenced in a study of blood T cell repertoires in COVID-19. Produced via immunoSEQ multiplex PCR; TCRdb's table is partial and in-frame only. Seen here are about 190,000 clones, about 87% observed once, and the top ten hold 2.7%. The sequenced sample was peripheral blood. These receptors came from a man between 40 and 49 years old with active or convalescent COVID-19.

The V and J genes are TRBV4-3 and TRBJ1-2; 7 bases are shared with TRBD1. After removal of 4 bases from V and 0 bases from J, the junction contained 5 bases not matched to a gene. CDR1 and CDR2 (germline): LGHNA, YSLEER. This CDR3 is 15 amino acids long. Here the CDR3 reads CASSPDRATNYGYTF. The CDR3 bases are TGCGCCAGCAGCCCCGACAGGGCCACTAACTATGGCTACACCTTC.

The gene calls are TRBV28 and TRBJ2-1; weak D call: TRBD1 (8 bases). The germline gives CDR1 MDHEN, CDR2 SYDVKM. V was shortened by 7 bases and J by 2 bases, with 12 bases between the two germline ends. This CDR3 is 14 amino acids long. The CDR3 DNA sequence: TGTGCCAGCATCACAGGGGGGGCCTACAATGAGCAGTTCTTC. It yields the protein CASITGGAYNEQFF.